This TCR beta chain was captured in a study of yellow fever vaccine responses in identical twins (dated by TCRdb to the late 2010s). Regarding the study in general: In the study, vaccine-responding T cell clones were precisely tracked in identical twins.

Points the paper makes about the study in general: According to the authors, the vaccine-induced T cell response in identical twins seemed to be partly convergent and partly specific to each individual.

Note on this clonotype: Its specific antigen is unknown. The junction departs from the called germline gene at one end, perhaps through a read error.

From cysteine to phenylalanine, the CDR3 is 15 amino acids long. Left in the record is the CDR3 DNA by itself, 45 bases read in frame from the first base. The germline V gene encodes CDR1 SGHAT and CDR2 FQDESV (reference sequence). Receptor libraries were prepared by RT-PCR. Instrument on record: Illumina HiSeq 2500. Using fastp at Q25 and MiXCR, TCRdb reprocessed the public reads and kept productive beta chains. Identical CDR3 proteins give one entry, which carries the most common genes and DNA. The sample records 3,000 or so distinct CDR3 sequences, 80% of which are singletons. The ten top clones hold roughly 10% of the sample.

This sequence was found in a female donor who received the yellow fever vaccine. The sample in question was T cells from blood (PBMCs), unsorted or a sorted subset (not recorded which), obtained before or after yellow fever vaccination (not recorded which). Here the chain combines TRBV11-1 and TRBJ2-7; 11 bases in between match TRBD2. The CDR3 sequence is CASSLAGGAFYEQYF. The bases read TGTGCCAGCAGCCTAGCGGGAGGCGCCTTCTACGAGCAGTACTTC.